These T cell receptor beta chains were read from a single sample in a study of OX40 agonist ivuxolimab in advanced cancers. Profiling relied on immunoSEQ multiplex PCR, and the TCRdb table lists in-frame clones only, not all of them. The data hold about 60,000 clones, with about 91% observed a single time. The material sequenced was CD4+ or CD8+ T cells sorted from blood, taken in a trial of the OX40 agonist ivuxolimab. The receptors here all came from an adult with an advanced solid tumor such as melanoma, head and neck, liver or kidney cancer. The CDR3 runs from the conserved cysteine through the conserved F or W. Each record gives: J gene, D gene, V gene, clone size, CDR3 DNA, CDR3 protein. The D gene is left open where the match is weak. Some rows mark clone size as missing; the rest say once, few, many or name a class of expanded clone.

J gene: TRBJ2-1; D gene: TRBD2; V gene: TRBV29-1; clone size: once; CDR3 DNA: TGCAGCGTTTCCTTAGCGGGAGACGGTGAGCAGTTCTTC; CDR3 protein: CSVSLAGDGEQFF
J gene: TRBJ1-3; D gene: NA; V gene: TRBV19; clone size: NA; CDR3 DNA: TGTGCCAGTAGTCCGAACGACAGGAACTCTGGAAACACCATATATTTT; CDR3 protein: CASSPNDRNSGNTIYF
J gene: TRBJ2-3; D gene: NA; V gene: TRBV5-1; clone size: NA; CDR3 DNA: TGCGCCAGCAGCTTGGGACTTCTCACAGATACGCAGTATTTT; CDR3 protein: CASSLGLLTDTQYF
J gene: TRBJ1-5; D gene: NA; V gene: TRBV6-4; clone size: NA; CDR3 DNA: TGTGCCAGCACCAGAAGGGATATGGGCAATCAGCCCCAGCATTTT; CDR3 protein: CASTRRDMGNQPQHF
J gene: TRBJ1-4; D gene: TRBD1; V gene: TRBV5-6; clone size: NA; CDR3 DNA: TGTGCCAGCAGCCTGGGACAGCCCCCCGAAAAACTGTTTTTT; CDR3 protein: CASSLGQPPEKLFF
J gene: TRBJ1-2; D gene: NA; V gene: TRBV7-2; clone size: NA; CDR3 DNA: TGTGCCAGCAGCTTAGGGATACAGGCGAACTATGGCTACACCTTC; CDR3 protein: CASSLGIQANYGYTF
J gene: TRBJ2-1; D gene: TRBD2; V gene: TRBV7-2; clone size: NA; CDR3 DNA: TGTGCCAGCAGCTTAGATCGTAGACTAGCGGGAGTTTGGAAGGATGAGCAGTTCTTC; CDR3 protein: CASSLDRRLAGVWKDEQFF
J gene: TRBJ2-2; D gene: TRBD1; V gene: TRBV2; clone size: NA; CDR3 DNA: TGTGCCAGCCTACGGACAGGGGAGACCGGGGAGCTGTTTTTT; CDR3 protein: CASLRTGETGELFF
J gene: TRBJ2-3; D gene: NA; V gene: TRBV7-9; clone size: once; CDR3 DNA: TGTGCCAGCAGCTTCGACACTGGGGGAGATACGCAGTATTTT; CDR3 protein: CASSFDTGGDTQYF
J gene: TRBJ2-7; D gene: NA; V gene: TRBV28; clone size: NA; CDR3 DNA: TGTGCCAGCAGCCCAAGGGTGCGCGAGCAGTACTTC; CDR3 protein: CASSPRVREQYF
J gene: TRBJ1-2; D gene: NA; V gene: TRBV27; clone size: NA; CDR3 DNA: TGTGCCAGCAGTTTACAGGGGACTACTAACTATGGCTACACCTTC; CDR3 protein: CASSLQGTTNYGYTF
J gene: TRBJ1-2; D gene: TRBD1; V gene: TRBV11-2; clone size: NA; CDR3 DNA: TGTGCCAGCAGTTCTCCCCGGGACAGTCGCTATGGCTACACCTTC; CDR3 protein: CASSSPRDSRYGYTF
J gene: TRBJ1-2; D gene: TRBD1; V gene: TRBV28; clone size: NA; CDR3 DNA: TGTGCCAGCAGGGATTTAGGATCGGGACAGGGATTCGGCTACACCTTC; CDR3 protein: CASRDLGSGQGFGYTF
J gene: TRBJ2-2; D gene: TRBD2; V gene: TRBV11-2; clone size: NA; CDR3 DNA: TGTGCCAGCAGCCTACTCGGGGGGGCGGACACCGGGGAGCTGTTTTTT; CDR3 protein: CASSLLGGADTGELFF
J gene: TRBJ1-4; D gene: NA; V gene: TRBV6-5; clone size: once; CDR3 DNA: TGTGCCAGCAGCCCGACAGCCACTAATGAAAAACTGTTTTTT; CDR3 protein: CASSPTATNEKLFF
J gene: TRBJ2-4; D gene: NA; V gene: TRBV5-1; clone size: NA; CDR3 DNA: TGCGCCAGCAGCTTGACCGGGACGTCCGAAAACATTCAGTACTTC; CDR3 protein: CASSLTGTSENIQYF
J gene: TRBJ1-5; D gene: TRBD1; V gene: TRBV19; clone size: NA; CDR3 DNA: TGTGCCAGTGACTCGGGACAGATAAGCAATCAGCCCCAGCATTTT; CDR3 protein: CASDSGQISNQPQHF
J gene: TRBJ1-1; D gene: NA; V gene: TRBV7-8; clone size: few; CDR3 DNA: TGTGCCAGCAGCTTAGGTCCAGGGCATGGAGCTTTCTTT; CDR3 protein: CASSLGPGHGAFF
J gene: TRBJ1-1; D gene: NA; V gene: TRBV7-9; clone size: NA; CDR3 DNA: TGTGCCAGCAGCTTAGCGACCGCTTCGAACACTGAAGCTTTCTTT; CDR3 protein: CASSLATASNTEAFF
J gene: TRBJ1-4; D gene: TRBD1; V gene: TRBV28; clone size: NA; CDR3 DNA: TGTGCCAGCAGTCCCACAGGGGGGAGGGTTGAAAAACTGTTTTTT; CDR3 protein: CASSPTGGRVEKLFF
J gene: TRBJ2-1; D gene: NA; V gene: TRBV11-1; clone size: NA; CDR3 DNA: TGTGCCAGCAGCTTAGATGGGGGTGCCTACAATGAGCAGTTCTTC; CDR3 protein: CASSLDGGAYNEQFF
J gene: TRBJ1-1; D gene: TRBD1; V gene: TRBV28; clone size: NA; CDR3 DNA: TGTGCCAGCAGCCCTCCCCTACAGGGGGCCATGAACACTGAAGCTTTCTTT; CDR3 protein: CASSPPLQGAMNTEAFF
J gene: TRBJ1-1; D gene: NA; V gene: TRBV19; clone size: NA; CDR3 DNA: TGTGCCAGTATGTGGGGAGGCACTGAAGCTTTCTTT; CDR3 protein: CASMWGGTEAFF
J gene: TRBJ2-1; D gene: NA; V gene: TRBV7-9; clone size: NA; CDR3 DNA: TGTGCCAGCAGCCTAGGACAGCGCTACAATGAGCAGTTCTTC; CDR3 protein: CASSLGQRYNEQFF
J gene: TRBJ2-3; D gene: NA; V gene: TRBV5-6; clone size: NA; CDR3 DNA: TGTGCCAGCAGCTTAAGCACAGATACGCAGTATTTT; CDR3 protein: CASSLSTDTQYF
J gene: TRBJ1-1; D gene: NA; V gene: TRBV28; clone size: NA; CDR3 DNA: TGTGCCAGCAGTTTCAGGACCCCCCCCACTGAAGCTTTCTTT; CDR3 protein: CASSFRTPPTEAFF
J gene: TRBJ1-1; D gene: NA; V gene: TRBV14; clone size: NA; CDR3 DNA: TGTGCCAGCAGCCAAGATCTTGGACACGGGAACACTGAAGCTTTCTTT; CDR3 protein: CASSQDLGHGNTEAFF
J gene: TRBJ2-1; D gene: NA; V gene: TRBV7-2; clone size: NA; CDR3 DNA: TGTGCCAGCAGCACCGGGACGACGAATGAGCAGTTCTTC; CDR3 protein: CASSTGTTNEQFF
J gene: TRBJ2-1; D gene: NA; V gene: TRBV5-4; clone size: NA; CDR3 DNA: TGTGCCAGCAGCTCTTACAGGGTCAATGAGCAGTTCTTC; CDR3 protein: CASSSYRVNEQFF
J gene: TRBJ2-2; D gene: TRBD2; V gene: TRBV28; clone size: NA; CDR3 DNA: TGTGCCAGCAGGCCTAGCGGAAACACCGGGGAGCTGTTTTTT; CDR3 protein: CASRPSGNTGELFF
J gene: TRBJ2-7; D gene: NA; V gene: TRBV27; clone size: NA; CDR3 DNA: TGTGCCAGCAGTCCCCGGGCACTCTACGAGCAGTACTTC; CDR3 protein: CASSPRALYEQYF
J gene: TRBJ2-1; D gene: TRBD2; V gene: TRBV11-2; clone size: NA; CDR3 DNA: TGTGCCAGCGGACTAGCGGGCTCCTACAATGAGCAGTTCTTC; CDR3 protein: CASGLAGSYNEQFF
J gene: TRBJ2-4; D gene: TRBD2; V gene: TRBV19; clone size: NA; CDR3 DNA: TGTGCCAGTAGTAATACTGGGAGGGAAAACATTCAGTACTTC; CDR3 protein: CASSNTGRENIQYF
J gene: TRBJ2-5; D gene: NA; V gene: TRBV25-1; clone size: NA; CDR3 DNA: TGTGCCAGCAGGGGGGACGGCGGTCAAGAGACCCAGTACTTC; CDR3 protein: CASRGDGGQETQYF
J gene: TRBJ1-2; D gene: NA; V gene: TRBV29-1; clone size: NA; CDR3 DNA: TGCAGCGTTTCAGATCGGGTCTATGGCTACACCTTC; CDR3 protein: CSVSDRVYGYTF
J gene: TRBJ1-2; D gene: NA; V gene: TRBV5-4; clone size: NA; CDR3 DNA: TGTGCCAGCAGCCCGGGGCAGGGTGGCTATGGCTACACCTTC; CDR3 protein: CASSPGQGGYGYTF
J gene: TRBJ2-1; D gene: TRBD2; V gene: TRBV7-3; clone size: NA; CDR3 DNA: TGTGCCAGCAGCTATGGACTAGCGGGAGCGAATGAGCAGTTCTTC; CDR3 protein: CASSYGLAGANEQFF
J gene: TRBJ1-5; D gene: NA; V gene: TRBV6-1; clone size: NA; CDR3 DNA: TGTGCCAGCAGTGAAGCTGGTTCGGAAGGGAGGCCCCAGCATTTT; CDR3 protein: CASSEAGSEGRPQHF
J gene: TRBJ2-7; D gene: TRBD1; V gene: TRBV19; clone size: NA; CDR3 DNA: TGTGCCAGTAGTATTCTACCCGGGACAGGGGCGTACGAGCAGTACTTC; CDR3 protein: CASSILPGTGAYEQYF
J gene: TRBJ1-1; D gene: NA; V gene: TRBV9; clone size: NA; CDR3 DNA: TGTGCCAGCAGCGCCGCGGTAGGGACTGAAGCTTTCTTT; CDR3 protein: CASSAAVGTEAFF
J gene: TRBJ2-7; D gene: NA; V gene: TRBV29-1; clone size: NA; CDR3 DNA: TGCAGCGCCACGAACCTAGAGCCGGGGGAGCAGTACTTC; CDR3 protein: CSATNLEPGEQYF